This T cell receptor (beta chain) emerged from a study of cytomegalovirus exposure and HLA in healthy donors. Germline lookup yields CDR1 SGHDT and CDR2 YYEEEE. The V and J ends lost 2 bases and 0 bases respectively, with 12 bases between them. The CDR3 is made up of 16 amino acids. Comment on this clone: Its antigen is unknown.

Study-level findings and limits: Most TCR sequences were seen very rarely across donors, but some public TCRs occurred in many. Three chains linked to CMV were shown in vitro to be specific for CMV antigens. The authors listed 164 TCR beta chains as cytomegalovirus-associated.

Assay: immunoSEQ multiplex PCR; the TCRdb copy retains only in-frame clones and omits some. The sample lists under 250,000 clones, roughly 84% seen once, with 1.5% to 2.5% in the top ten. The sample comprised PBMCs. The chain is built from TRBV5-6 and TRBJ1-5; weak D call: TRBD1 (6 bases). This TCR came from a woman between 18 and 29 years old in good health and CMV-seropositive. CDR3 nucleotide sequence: TGTGCCAGCAGCTTCTATCAGGGGCATAGCAATCAGCCCCAGCATTTT. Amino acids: CASSFYQGHSNQPQHF.